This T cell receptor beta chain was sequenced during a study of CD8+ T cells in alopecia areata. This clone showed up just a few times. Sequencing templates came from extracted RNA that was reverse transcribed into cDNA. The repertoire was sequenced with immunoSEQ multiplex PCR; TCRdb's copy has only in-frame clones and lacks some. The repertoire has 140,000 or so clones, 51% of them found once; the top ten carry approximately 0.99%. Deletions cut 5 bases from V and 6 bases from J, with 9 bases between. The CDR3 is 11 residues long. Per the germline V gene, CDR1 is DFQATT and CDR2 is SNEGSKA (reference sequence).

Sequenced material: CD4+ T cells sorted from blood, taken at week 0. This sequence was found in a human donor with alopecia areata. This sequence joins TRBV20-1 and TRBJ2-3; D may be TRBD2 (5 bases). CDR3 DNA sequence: TGCAGTGCTGGACTTGCCGATACGCAGTATTTT. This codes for CSAGLADTQYF.